A single sample gave rise to the 2 T cell receptor beta chains below, sequenced in a study of cytomegalovirus exposure and HLA in healthy donors. Repertoires were generated with immunoSEQ multiplex PCR, while TCRdb's copy carries only in-frame clones and drops some. The sample contains around 80,000 clones, around 95% of which appear only once. Sequencing used PBMCs. All receptors come from a young woman in good health and CMV-seronegative.

The chain recombines TRBV27 with TRBJ2-2; 8 positions agree with TRBD1. The trim removed 4 bases at V and 9 bases at J, leaving 10 bases unmatched. Germline V CDR1 and CDR2: MNHEY, SMNVEV (reference sequence). The CDR3 contains 15 residues. CDR3 bases: TGTGCCAGCAGTTCCAATGACAGGGGCAGCCGGGAGCTGTTTTTT. Encoded protein: CASSSNDRGSRELFF.

The CDR3 sequence: CASSWLRRFTEAFF. DNA of the CDR3: TGTGCCAGCAGTTGGTTAAGGAGATTCACTGAAGCTTTCTTT. This chain joins TRBV28 and TRBJ1-1; D not certain. Germline V lookup: CDR1 MDHEN, CDR2 SYDVKM. This CDR3 comprises 14 residues. The germline V and J ends were trimmed by 4 bases and 4 bases, with 13 bases remaining between them.